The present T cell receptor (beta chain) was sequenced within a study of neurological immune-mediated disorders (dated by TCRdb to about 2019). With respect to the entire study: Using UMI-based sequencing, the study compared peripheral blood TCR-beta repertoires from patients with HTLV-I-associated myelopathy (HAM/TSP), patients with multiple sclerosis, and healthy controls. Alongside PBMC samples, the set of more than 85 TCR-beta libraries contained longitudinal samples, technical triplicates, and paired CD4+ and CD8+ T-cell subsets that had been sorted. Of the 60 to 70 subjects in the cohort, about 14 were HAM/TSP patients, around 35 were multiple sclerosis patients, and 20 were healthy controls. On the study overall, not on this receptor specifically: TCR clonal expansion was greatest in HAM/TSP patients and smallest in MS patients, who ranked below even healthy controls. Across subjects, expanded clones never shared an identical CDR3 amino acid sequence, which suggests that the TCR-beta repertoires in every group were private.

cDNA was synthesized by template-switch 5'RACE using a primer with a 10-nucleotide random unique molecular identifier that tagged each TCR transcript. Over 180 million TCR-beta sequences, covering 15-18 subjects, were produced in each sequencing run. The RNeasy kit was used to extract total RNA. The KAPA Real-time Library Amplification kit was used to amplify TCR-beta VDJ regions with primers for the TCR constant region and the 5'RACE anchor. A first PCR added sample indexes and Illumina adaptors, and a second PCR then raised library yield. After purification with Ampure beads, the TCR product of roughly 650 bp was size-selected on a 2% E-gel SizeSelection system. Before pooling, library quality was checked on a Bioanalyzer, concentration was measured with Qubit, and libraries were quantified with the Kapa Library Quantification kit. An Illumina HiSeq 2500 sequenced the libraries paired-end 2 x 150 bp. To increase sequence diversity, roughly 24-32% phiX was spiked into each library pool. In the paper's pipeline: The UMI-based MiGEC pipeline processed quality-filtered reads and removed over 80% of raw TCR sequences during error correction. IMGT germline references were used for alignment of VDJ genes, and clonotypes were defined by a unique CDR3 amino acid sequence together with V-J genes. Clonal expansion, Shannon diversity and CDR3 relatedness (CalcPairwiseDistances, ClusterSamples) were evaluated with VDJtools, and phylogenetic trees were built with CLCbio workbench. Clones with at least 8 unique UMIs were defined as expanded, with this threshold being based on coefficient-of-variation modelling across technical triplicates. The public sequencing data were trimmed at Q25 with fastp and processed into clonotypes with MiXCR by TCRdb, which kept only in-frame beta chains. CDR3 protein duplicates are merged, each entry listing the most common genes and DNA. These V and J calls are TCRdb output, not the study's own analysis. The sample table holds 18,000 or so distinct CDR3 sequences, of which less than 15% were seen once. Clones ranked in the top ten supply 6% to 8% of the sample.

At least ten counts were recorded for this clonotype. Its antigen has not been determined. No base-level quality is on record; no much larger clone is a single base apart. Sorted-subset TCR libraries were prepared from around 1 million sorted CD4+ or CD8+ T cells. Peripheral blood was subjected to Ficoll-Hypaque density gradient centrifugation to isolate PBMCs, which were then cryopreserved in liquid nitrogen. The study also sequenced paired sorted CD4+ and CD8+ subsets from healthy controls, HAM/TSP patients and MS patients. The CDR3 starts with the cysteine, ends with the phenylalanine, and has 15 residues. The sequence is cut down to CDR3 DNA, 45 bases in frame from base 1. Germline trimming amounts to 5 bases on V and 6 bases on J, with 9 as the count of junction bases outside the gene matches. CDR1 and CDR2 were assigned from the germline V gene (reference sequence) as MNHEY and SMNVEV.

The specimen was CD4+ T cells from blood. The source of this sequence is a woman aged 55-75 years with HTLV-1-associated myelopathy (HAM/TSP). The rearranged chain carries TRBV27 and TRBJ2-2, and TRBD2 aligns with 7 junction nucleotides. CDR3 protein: CASSPEGRVSGELFF. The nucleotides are TGTGCCAGCAGTCCTGAGGGGAGGGTATCCGGGGAGCTGTTTTTT.